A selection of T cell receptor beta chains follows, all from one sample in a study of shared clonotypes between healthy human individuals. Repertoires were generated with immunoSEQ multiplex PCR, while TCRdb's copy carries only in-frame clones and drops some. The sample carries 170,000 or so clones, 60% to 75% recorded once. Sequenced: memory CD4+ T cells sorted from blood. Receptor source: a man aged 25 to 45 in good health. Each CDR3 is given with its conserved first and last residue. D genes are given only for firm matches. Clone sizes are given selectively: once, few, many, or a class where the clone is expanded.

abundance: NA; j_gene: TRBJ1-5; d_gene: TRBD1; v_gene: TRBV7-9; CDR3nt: TGTGCCAGCAGCGCAGGGGGGTTTGGTCAGCCCCAGCATTTT; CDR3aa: CASSAGGFGQPQHF
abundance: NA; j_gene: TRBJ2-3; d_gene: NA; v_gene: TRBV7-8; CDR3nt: TGTGCCAGCAGCTCTAGGGACGGGACCACAGATACGCAGTATTTT; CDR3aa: CASSSRDGTTDTQYF
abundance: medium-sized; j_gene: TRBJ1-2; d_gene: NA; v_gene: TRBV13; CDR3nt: TGTGCCAGCAGGCCTTTCGGGCCCGCCTATGGCTACACCTTC; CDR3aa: CASRPFGPAYGYTF
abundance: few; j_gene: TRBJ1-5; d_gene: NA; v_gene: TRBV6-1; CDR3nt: TGTGCCAGCAGGAAAGAAGATCAGCCCCAGCATTTT; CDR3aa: CASRKEDQPQHF
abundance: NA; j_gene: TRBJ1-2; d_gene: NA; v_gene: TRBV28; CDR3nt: TGTGCCAGCAGTTTCCGACTAGACACACGGAGGGATGGCTACACCTTC; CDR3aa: CASSFRLDTRRDGYTF
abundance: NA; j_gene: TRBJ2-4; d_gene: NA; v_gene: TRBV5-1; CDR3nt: TGCGCCAGCAGCGTAGGGACCTACAGAGACAAAAACATTCAGTACTTC; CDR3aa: CASSVGTYRDKNIQYF
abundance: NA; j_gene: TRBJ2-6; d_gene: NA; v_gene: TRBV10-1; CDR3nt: TGCGCCAGCACCAGTGCTGGGGCCAACGTCCTGACTTTC; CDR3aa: CASTSAGANVLTF
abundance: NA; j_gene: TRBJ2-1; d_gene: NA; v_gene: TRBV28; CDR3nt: TGTGCCAGCAGTTTAAAGCGTCGTGAGCAGTTCTTC; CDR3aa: CASSLKRREQFF
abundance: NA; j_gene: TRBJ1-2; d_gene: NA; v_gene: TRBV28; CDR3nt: TGTGCCAGCAGCCCCGGTGGTGGCTACACCTTC; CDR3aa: CASSPGGGYTF
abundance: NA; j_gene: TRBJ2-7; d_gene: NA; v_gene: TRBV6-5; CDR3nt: TGTGCCAGCAGAAGTCGGGGGACAGTAAACTACGAGCAGTACTTC; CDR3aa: CASRSRGTVNYEQYF
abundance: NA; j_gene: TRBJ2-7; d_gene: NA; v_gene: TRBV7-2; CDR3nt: TGTGCCACGGCAGACAGCCCAGGCCTTTACGAGCAGTACTTC; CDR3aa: CATADSPGLYEQYF
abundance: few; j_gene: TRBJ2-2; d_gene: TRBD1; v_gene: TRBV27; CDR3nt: TGTGCCAGCAGTCACACGGGACAGGGCTACACCGGGGAGCTGTTTTTT; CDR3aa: CASSHTGQGYTGELFF
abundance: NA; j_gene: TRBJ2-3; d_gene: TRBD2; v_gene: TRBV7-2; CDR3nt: TGTGCCAGCAGCCAGGGACTAGGGGGTTACCCAGATACGCAGTATTTT; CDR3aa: CASSQGLGGYPDTQYF
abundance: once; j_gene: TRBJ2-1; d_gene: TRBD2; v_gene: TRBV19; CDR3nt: TGTGCCAGTAGCAGAGCCTCGGCGGGAGGAGTCAATGAGCAGTTCTTC; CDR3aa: CASSRASAGGVNEQFF
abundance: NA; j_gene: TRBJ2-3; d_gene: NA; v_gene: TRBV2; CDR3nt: TGTGCCAGCAGCAGGTACACAGATACGCAGTATTTT; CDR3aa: CASSRYTDTQYF
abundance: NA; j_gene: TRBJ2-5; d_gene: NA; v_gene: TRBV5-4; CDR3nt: TGTGCCAGCAGGAAAAGCATCCCGGGTGGGCGGGAGACCCAGTACTTC; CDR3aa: CASRKSIPGGRETQYF
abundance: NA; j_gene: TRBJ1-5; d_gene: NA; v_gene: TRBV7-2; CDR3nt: TGTGCCAGCAGCTATCGGGTGTTAGAGCCCCAGCATTTT; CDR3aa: CASSYRVLEPQHF
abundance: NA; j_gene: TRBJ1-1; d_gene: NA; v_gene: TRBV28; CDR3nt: TGTGCCAGCAGTTTAGAGGTCTCGTGGGCCCTGAACACTGAAGCTTTCTTT; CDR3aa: CASSLEVSWALNTEAFF
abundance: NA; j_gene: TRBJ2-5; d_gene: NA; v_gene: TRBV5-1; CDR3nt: TGCGCCAGCGCTAGAGTTGGGGGGCAAGAGACCCAGTACTTC; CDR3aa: CASARVGGQETQYF
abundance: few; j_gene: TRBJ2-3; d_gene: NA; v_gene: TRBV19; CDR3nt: TGTGCCAGTAGTTTTACGCCAGATACGCAGTATTTT; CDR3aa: CASSFTPDTQYF
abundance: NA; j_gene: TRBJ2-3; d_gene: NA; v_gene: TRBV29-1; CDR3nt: TGCAGCGTTGGACTGACCACTAGCACAGATACGCAGTATTTT; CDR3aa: CSVGLTTSTDTQYF
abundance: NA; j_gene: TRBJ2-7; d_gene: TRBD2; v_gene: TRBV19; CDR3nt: TGTGCCAGTAGTAACCGAGCCTCGACTAGCGGGAGATACTACGAGCAGTACTTC; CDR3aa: CASSNRASTSGRYYEQYF
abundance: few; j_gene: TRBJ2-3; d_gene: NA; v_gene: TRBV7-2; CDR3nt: TGTGCCAGCAGCCTTATGGCGACTAGCACAGATACGCAGTATTTT; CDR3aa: CASSLMATSTDTQYF
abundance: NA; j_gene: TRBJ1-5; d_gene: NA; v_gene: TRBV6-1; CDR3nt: TGTGCCAGCAGTGACAGGGTTGGTAGCAATCAGCCCCAGCATTTT; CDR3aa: CASSDRVGSNQPQHF
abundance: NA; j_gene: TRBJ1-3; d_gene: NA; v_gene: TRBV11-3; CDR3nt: TGTGCCAGCAGCACCCTTTCGTCTGGAAACACCATATATTTT; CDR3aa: CASSTLSSGNTIYF
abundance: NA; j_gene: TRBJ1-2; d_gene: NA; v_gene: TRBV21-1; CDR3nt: TGTGCCAGCAGCAGCCCCCCAACGCCCACGGGACTCTATGGCTACACCTTC; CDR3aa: CASSSPPTPTGLYGYTF
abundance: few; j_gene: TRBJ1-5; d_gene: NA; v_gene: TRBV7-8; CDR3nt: TGTGCCAGCAGCGGCGGGACTGCCAATAGCAATCAGCCCCAGCATTTT; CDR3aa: CASSGGTANSNQPQHF
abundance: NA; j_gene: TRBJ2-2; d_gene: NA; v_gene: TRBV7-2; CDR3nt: TGTGCCAGCAGCTTATTAGGGGGTACGATCCCCGGGGAGCTGTTTTTT; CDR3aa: CASSLLGGTIPGELFF
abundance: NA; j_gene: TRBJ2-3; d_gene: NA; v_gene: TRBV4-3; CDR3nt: TGCGCCAGCAGCCAACATGGGAGCGGCACAGATACGCAGTATTTT; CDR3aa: CASSQHGSGTDTQYF
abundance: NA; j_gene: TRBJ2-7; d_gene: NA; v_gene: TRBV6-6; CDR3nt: TGTGCCAGCAGTTTCGACCGACTTGGCGAGCAGTACTTC; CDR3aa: CASSFDRLGEQYF
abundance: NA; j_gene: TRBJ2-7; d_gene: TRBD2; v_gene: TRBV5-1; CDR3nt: TGCGCCAGCAGCAGCACCCAACCCGGGGAGGGGAACTACGAGCAGTACTTC; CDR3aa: CASSSTQPGEGNYEQYF
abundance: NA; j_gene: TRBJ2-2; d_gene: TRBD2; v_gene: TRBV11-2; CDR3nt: TGTGCCAGCACCAGGAGACTAGCGGGAGTAGGCACCGGGGAGCTGTTTTTT; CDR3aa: CASTRRLAGVGTGELFF
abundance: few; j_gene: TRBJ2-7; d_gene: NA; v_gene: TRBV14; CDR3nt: TGTGCCAGCAGCCAAGCATATTGGGGGGTTGAGCAGTACTTC; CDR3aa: CASSQAYWGVEQYF
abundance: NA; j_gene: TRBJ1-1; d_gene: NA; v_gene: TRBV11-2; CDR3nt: TGTGCCAGCAGCTTATATCCCCCCGTTCCGGGACAAGTGAGTACTGAAGCTTTCTTT; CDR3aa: CASSLYPPVPGQVSTEAFF
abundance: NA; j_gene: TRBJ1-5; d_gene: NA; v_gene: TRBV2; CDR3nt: TGTGCCAGCAGTGATGGGGCAGGGAATCATCAGCCCCAGCATTTT; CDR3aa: CASSDGAGNHQPQHF
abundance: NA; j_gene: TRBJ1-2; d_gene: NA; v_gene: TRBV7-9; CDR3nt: TGTGCCAGCAGCCCGGAGCTTCTCTATGGCTACACCTTC; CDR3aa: CASSPELLYGYTF
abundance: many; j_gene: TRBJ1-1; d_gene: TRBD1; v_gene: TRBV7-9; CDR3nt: TGTGCCAGCAGCGTACGGGACAGCCTTAACACTGAAGCTTTCTTT; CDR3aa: CASSVRDSLNTEAFF
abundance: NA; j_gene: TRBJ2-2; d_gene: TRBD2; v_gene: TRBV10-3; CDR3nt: TGTGCCATCAAGAGGGCTAGCGGGCTTGGCACCGGGGAGCTGTTTTTT; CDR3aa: CAIKRASGLGTGELFF
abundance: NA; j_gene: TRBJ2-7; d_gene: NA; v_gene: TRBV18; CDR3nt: TGTGCCAGCTCACCACCTTTCTCTAGCAGGACCTACGAGCAGTACTTC; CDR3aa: CASSPPFSSRTYEQYF
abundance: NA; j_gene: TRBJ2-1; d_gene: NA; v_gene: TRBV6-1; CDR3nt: TGTGCCAGCAGTGTGGACCGCAACAATGAGCAGTTCTTC; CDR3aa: CASSVDRNNEQFF
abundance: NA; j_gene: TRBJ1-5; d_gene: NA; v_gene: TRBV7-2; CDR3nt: TGTGCCAGCAGCTTAAGTTCGCGTCAGCCCCAGCATTTT; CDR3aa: CASSLSSRQPQHF
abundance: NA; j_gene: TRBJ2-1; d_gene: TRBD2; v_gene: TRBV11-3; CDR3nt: TGTGCCAGCAGCTGGCGGGAGAGGGATGAGCAGTTCTTC; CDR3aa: CASSWRERDEQFF
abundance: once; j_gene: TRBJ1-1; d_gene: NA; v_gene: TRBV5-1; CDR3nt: TGCGCCAGCAGCTTGGTACCTGGGGTTACTGAAGCTTTCTTT; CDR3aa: CASSLVPGVTEAFF
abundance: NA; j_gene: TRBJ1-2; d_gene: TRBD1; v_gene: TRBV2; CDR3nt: TGTGCCAGCAGTGGGACAGGGCAGAACTATGGCTACACCTTC; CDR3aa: CASSGTGQNYGYTF
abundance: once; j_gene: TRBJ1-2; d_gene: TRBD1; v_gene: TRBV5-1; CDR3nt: TGCGCCAGCAGCCTTACAGGGGACAAAGGCGGCTACACCTTC; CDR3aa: CASSLTGDKGGYTF
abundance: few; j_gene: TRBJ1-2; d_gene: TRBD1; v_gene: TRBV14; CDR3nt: TGTGCCAGCAGCCAGACAGGGGGCAGGGATGGCTACACCTTC; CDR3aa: CASSQTGGRDGYTF